Below are 6 T cell receptor beta chains sequenced from a single sample in a study of regulatory T cells in long-lasting Graves disease (dated by TCRdb to the early 2020s). The method behind the library was multiplex PCR. TCRdb lists the instrument as Illumina HiSeq 4000. To build TCR beta libraries, CDR3 regions were amplified by Arm-PCR using iRepertoire HTBI primers. TCRdb's own reprocessing of the public reads used fastp at Q25 and MiXCR and kept productive beta chains. Each record represents a unique CDR3 protein, reported with the most common genes and DNA among its rows. The sample contains roughly 420,000 distinct CDR3 sequences, about 16% of them found a single time. The ten largest make up about 10% of the sample. What this sample's time point label stands for: newly diagnosed GD, antithyroid drugs for less than 3 months. For both TCR sequencing and RNA sequencing, RNA was extracted from PBMCs using TRIzol.

The sample also formed part of further work on T cells in Graves' hyperthyroidism and ophthalmopathy.

The specimen comprised peripheral blood mononuclear cells (PBMCs), sampled at new diagnosis, from a patient treated with antithyroid drugs. The receptors derive from a woman aged 25-40 years with Graves disease. Donor details come from another sample of the same person, matched by shared clones.

This clonotype came up many times. The chain links TRBV29-1 to TRBJ2-7; D is possibly TRBD2 (6 bases). Trimming stripped 3 bases from V and 2 bases from J, with 14 bases between. Germline lookup yields CDR1 SQVTM and CDR2 ANQGSEA. This CDR3 comprises 14 residues. CDR3 loop: CSVDGGRSTYEQYF. CDR3 DNA: TGCAGCGTTGACGGGGGACGAAGCACCTACGAGCAGTACTTC.

V and J are TRBV29-1 and TRBJ2-7, with D possibly being TRBD1 (7 bases). CDR3 length equals 13 residues. Trimming shortened V by 7 bases and J by 5 bases, and 18 bases separated the two germline ends. Germline V gives CDR1 SQVTM, CDR2 ANQGSEA. CDR3 nucleotides: TGCAGCGCCAACCAGGGGGAGGCCCACGAGCAGTACTTC. It yields the protein CSANQGEAHEQYF.

The chain employs TRBV12-3 or TRBV12-4 and TRBJ2-2; 10 bases agree with TRBD2. The ends lost 3 bases at V and 3 bases at J; junction bases unmatched: 7. CDR3 length: 17 residues. The CDR3 here is CASSFQASGSYTGELFF. CDR3 DNA: TGTGCCAGCAGTTTTCAGGCTAGCGGGAGTTACACCGGGGAGCTGTTTTTT.

The rearrangement joins TRBV12-3 or TRBV12-4 to TRBJ2-2; no clear D gene. Trimming cost V 6 bases and J 6 bases, with 8 bases left between them. CDR3 length: 12 amino acids. The CDR3 bases are TGTGCCAGCAGCATATCCGCCGGGGAGCTGTTTTTT. This encodes CASSISAGELFF.

This clonotype has ten or more counts. The junction and the germline gene differ at one end; a read error may be behind it. The chain employs TRBV28 and TRBJ1-4; possibly TRBD1 for D (6 bases). The CDR3 sequence is 15 residues long. Germline assignment: CDR1 MDHEN and CDR2 SYDVKM. CDR3 nucleotides: TGTGCCAGCAGCTTATCAGGGGCAACTAATGAAAAACTGTTTTTT. Translating gives CASSLSGATNEKLFF.

This clonotype was observed a single time. The chain has TRBV28 and TRBJ1-2; no clear D. This CDR3 has 11 amino acids. Germline-derived CDR1 and CDR2 are MDHEN and SYDVKM. The CDR3 here is CISNGSRGYTF. CDR3 DNA sequence: TGTATCAGCAACGGGTCAAGAGGCTACACCTTC.